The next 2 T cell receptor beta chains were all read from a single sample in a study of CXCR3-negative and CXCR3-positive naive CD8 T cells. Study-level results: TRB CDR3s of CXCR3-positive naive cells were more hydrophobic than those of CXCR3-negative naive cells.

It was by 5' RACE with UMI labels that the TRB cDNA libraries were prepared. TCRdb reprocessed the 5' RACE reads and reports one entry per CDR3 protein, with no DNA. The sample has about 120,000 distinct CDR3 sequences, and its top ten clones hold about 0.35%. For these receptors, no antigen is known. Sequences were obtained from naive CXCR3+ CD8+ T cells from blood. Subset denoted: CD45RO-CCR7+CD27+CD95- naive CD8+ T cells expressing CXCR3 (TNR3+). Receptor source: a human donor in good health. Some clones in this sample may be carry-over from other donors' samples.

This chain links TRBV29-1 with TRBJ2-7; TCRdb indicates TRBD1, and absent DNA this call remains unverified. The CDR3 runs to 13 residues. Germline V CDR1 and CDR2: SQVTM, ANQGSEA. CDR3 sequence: CSVPGRSTYEQYF.

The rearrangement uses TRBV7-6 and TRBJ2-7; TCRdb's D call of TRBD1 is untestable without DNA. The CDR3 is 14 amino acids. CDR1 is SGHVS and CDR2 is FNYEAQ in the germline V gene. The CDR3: CASSPSPGTYEQYF.